This T cell receptor (beta chain) was profiled in a study of blood T cell repertoires in COVID-19. TCRdb's table, derived via immunoSEQ multiplex PCR, lists solely in-frame clones and lacks some. The sample lists 140,000 to 150,000 clones, around 90% occurring once. The CDR3 has 14 amino acids. V was pared by 7 bases and J by 6 bases, with 9 bases of the junction left unmatched. CDR1 and CDR2 (germline): ENHRY, SYGVKD. Material: peripheral blood. The TCR comes from a man in his 70s with acute or convalescent COVID-19. The chain recombines TRBV10-3 with TRBJ2-7, with 10 positions matching TRBD2. CDR3 residues: CAITYSGRAGEQYF. DNA for the CDR3: TGTGCCATCACCTACAGCGGGAGGGCCGGCGAGCAGTACTTC.